This TCR beta chain was observed in a study of early T cells in non-severe SARS-CoV-2 infection. The overall study: Chains from this unsorted whole-blood bulk RNA could not be paired. Whole-study results and caveats: CD4 and private specificities were missed by VDJdb matching, which favored anti-spike CD8 responses.

CDR1 is SGHAT, CDR2 FQNNGV, per germline. The V and J ends lost 3 bases and 3 bases respectively, with 12 bases between them. This CDR3 is 14 amino acids long. This clonotype was found many times. Its specificity is unknown. Individual cDNA molecules received unique molecular identifiers during library preparation. TCRdb analysed the 5' RACE reads with MiXCR anew, one entry per CDR3 protein. The sample lists under 60,000 distinct CDR3 sequences; less than 10% were seen once. The TCR sequence derives from an adult who was a healthcare worker with PCR-confirmed SARS-CoV-2 infection or an uninfected control (not recorded which). This chain joins TRBV11-2 and TRBJ2-7; a possible D gene is TRBD1 (6 bases). Specimen: whole blood, collected at baseline. In nucleotides, the CDR3 is TGTGCCAGCAGCTTGACCAGGGGTGTCTACGAGCAGTACTTC. Its protein is CASSLTRGVYEQYF. Filled out from reference TRBV11-2 and TRBJ2-7, the complete variable domain reads EAGVAQSPRYKIIEKRQSVAFWCNPISGHATLYWYQQILGQGPKLLIQFQNNGVVDDSQLPKDRFSAERLKGVDSTLKIQPAKLEDSAVYLCASSLTRGVYEQYFGPGTRLTVT.